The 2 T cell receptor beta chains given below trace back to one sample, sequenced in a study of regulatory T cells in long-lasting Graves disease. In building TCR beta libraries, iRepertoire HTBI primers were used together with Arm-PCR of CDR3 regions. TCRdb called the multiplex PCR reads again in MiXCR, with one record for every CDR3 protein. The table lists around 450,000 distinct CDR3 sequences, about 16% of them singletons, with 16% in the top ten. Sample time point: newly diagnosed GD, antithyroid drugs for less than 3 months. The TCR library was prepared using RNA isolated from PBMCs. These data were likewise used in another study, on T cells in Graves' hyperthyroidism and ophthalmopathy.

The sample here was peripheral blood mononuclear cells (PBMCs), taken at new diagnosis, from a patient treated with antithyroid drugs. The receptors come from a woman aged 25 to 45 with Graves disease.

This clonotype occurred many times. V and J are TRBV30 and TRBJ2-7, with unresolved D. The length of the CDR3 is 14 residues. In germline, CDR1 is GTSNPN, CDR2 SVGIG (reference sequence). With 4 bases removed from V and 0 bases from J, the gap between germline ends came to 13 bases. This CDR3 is CAWNQDPASYEQYF. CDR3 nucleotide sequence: TGTGCCTGGAATCAGGACCCGGCCTCCTACGAGCAGTACTTC. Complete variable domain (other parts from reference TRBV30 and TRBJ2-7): SQTIHQWPATLVQPVGSPLSLECTVEGTSNPNLYWYRQAAGRGLQLLFYSVGIGQISSEVPQNLSASRPQDRQFILSSKKLLLSDSGFYLCAWNQDPASYEQYFGPGTRLTVT.

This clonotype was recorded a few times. CDR3 amino acids: CASRKTATNYGYTF. CDR3 sequence (DNA): TGTGCCAGCAGGAAGACAGCTACTAACTATGGCTACACCTTC. The chain has TRBV6-1 and TRBJ1-2, with D possibly being TRBD1 (5 bases). In germline, CDR1 is MNHNS, CDR2 SASEGT. The CDR3 is 14 amino acids. Trimming took 6 bases from V and 0 from J, leaving 11 bases between them.